This T cell receptor beta chain was recovered during a study of molecular identifiers for immune sequencing clone quantification. From the PCR reads, TCRdb called clonotypes with MiXCR, one entry per CDR3 protein. Altogether some 580,000 distinct CDR3 sequences are present, less than 30% being singletons, with the ten largest covering 0.75% to 0.8%. Trimming removed 1 base at V and 5 bases at J, with 17 bases between. CDR3 length: 16 amino acids. Per germline, CDR1 SEHNR and CDR2 FQNEAQ (reference sequence). The chain couples TRBV7-9 to TRBJ2-5; weak D call: TRBD2 (6 bases). The TCR was taken from a human donor in good health. Some libraries in this study had Jurkat cell RNA spiked in. What was sequenced was naive CD8+ T cells from blood, with Jurkat cell RNA spiked in. Specified subset: FACS-sorted CD8+CD4-CCR7+CD45RA+ naive T cells. The CDR3 loop reads CASSLVEGPLRETQYF. The CDR3 DNA sequence: TGTGCCAGCAGCTTAGTGGAGGGGCCGCTTAGGGAGACCCAGTACTTC.